This T cell receptor (beta chain) came from a study of CD8 T cells in ankylosing spondylitis (dated by TCRdb to 2016 to 2017). For the wider study: To find TCR variants linked to disease, the study profiled T cell receptor beta repertoires in ankylosing spondylitis patients and healthy donors. The whole study cohort included roughly 110 healthy donors and 25 or so ankylosing spondylitis patients. Samples of peripheral blood were taken, and for ankylosing spondylitis patients, synovial fluid was collected as well. Study-level results and caveats: Blood from ankylosing spondylitis patients appeared to be characterized by a TCR beta motif made up of under ten highly homologous amino acid variants. Some motif variants were previously reported in synovial fluid and blood of reactive arthritis patients, suggesting common disease-initiation mechanisms. The disease-linked clones showed a CD8+ phenotype and occurred at relatively low frequencies in peripheral blood. According to the report, matched synovial fluid samples from ankylosing spondylitis patients were significantly enriched for the disease-linked clones.

TCRdb lists the instrument as Illumina HiSeq 2500. Quantitative 5'-RACE with molecular barcodes was used to prepare TCR beta libraries. As for how the authors treated the data: To identify disease-linked TCR variants, a new computational method was used, one built on a probabilistic model of VDJ rearrangement. TCRdb trimmed the raw reads at Q25, called clones with MiXCR and kept productive beta chains. Identical CDR3 proteins give one entry, which carries the most common genes and DNA. TCRdb's processing, not the study's, gives the V and J calls here. A total of about 500,000 distinct CDR3 sequences appear in this sample, approximately 5% of them only once. 3% to 4.5% of the sample is taken by the ten largest. The CDR3 contains 15 residues, cysteine and phenylalanine counted. Here the CDR3 DNA is all that survives: 45 bases in frame from base 1. V sheds 2 bases and J sheds 5 bases, leaving 13 bases between their ends. Via the germline V gene, CDR1 is LGHNA and CDR2 YSLEER.

This clonotype was detected many times. Which antigen it targets is not known. One base away there is no much larger clone; base qualities are not given. The V and J genes are TRBV4-3 and TRBJ2-1, with no confident D gene call. The source of this sequence is a male donor with ankylosing spondylitis. The sample comprised blood, either unsorted or a sorted T cell fraction (not recorded which). The CDR3 amino acid sequence is: CASSQRVLPNNEQFF. The DNA is as follows: TGCGCCAGCAGCCAACGGGTGCTCCCGAACAATGAGCAGTTCTTC.